This T cell receptor beta chain was identified during a study of T cell repertoires in cytomegalovirus infection. In TCRdb, the reads were re-called with MiXCR into one record per CDR3 protein. The table has about 320,000 distinct CDR3 sequences, approximately 9.5% seen once. CDR1 MNHNY and CDR2 SVGAGI come from the germline V gene (reference sequence). The CDR3 length is 15 residues. Trimming took 8 bases from V and 3 from J, leaving 19 bases between them. Material: PBMCs. This TCR was recovered from a human donor in good health (CMV status not recorded). Some clones in this sample may be carry-over from other donors' samples. The gene calls are TRBV6-6 and TRBJ1-2; D perhaps matches TRBD1 (5 bases). CDR3 in amino acids: CASAIRATFDYGYTF. CDR3 bases: TGTGCCAGCGCCATCAGGGCCACGTTCGACTATGGCTACACCTTC.